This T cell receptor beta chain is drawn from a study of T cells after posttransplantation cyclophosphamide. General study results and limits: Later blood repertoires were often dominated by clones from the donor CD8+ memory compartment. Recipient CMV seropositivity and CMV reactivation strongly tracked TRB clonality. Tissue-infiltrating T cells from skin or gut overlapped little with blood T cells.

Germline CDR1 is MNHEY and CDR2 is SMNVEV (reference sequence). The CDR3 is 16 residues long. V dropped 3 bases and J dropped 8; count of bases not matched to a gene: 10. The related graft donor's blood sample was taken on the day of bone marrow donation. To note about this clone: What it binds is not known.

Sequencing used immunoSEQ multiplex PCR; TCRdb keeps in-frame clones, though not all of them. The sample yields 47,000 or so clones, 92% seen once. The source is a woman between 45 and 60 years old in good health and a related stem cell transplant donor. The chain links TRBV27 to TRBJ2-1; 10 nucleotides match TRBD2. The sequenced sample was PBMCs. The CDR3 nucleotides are TGTGCCAGCAGTTTGCGAGCGGGGGGGCTTGGCCATGAGCAGTTCTTC. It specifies CASSLRAGGLGHEQFF.